This T cell receptor beta chain was recorded in a study of blood T cells in healthy people across ages. At the level of the study: Per two T cells, about one barcoded beta molecule was captured through template switching.

Combining a sample-barcoded 5' primer with a J-beta primer mix, a second PCR ran for roughly 7 to 11 cycles. Each cDNA molecule carried a tag from a template-switch adaptor that contained 12 random nucleotides. Samples each returned at least 3 million CDR3-containing paired-end reads. TCRdb re-called the 5' RACE reads through MiXCR, storing one row per CDR3 protein. The sample has hundreds of thousands of distinct CDR3 sequences; 32% are singletons. Regarding the study as a whole: Higher diversity, along with more naive CD4+ cells, distinguished long-lived donors from aged donors.

At least ten counts were recorded for this clonotype. No antigen is known for it. The CDR3 is 14 amino acids. V was cut by 2 bases and J by 2 bases, with 10 bases left in between. Germline V gene sequence: CDR1 SGHRS, CDR2 YFSETQ. Sequences were obtained from blood. The rearrangement links TRBV5-1 to TRBJ2-5, with TRBD2 as a possible D gene (5 bases). The clonotype originates from an elderly woman in good health. CDR3 region: CASSFNGVQETQYF. Here the CDR3 DNA reads TGCGCCAGCAGCTTTAACGGGGTTCAAGAGACCCAGTACTTC.